This T cell receptor (beta chain) was profiled in a study of long-term antiretroviral therapy in people with HIV. Findings and limits, study-wide: Repertoire composition at all time points was dominated by clones that had expanded before ART. For ART adherence, viral resistance and therapy changes, no data were available.

Remarks on this clone: Its specificity is not known.

Germline loops: CDR1 LNHDA, CDR2 SQIVND (reference sequence). The CDR3 is 15 residues long. V was trimmed by 4 bases and J by 4 bases, leaving 17 bases between them. All donors provided no fewer than one pre-ART and no fewer than two post-ART PBMC samples. Survey-level immunoSEQ v3.0 assays were run. Sequencing targeted about 40,000-50,000 T-cell genomes per sample. Sequencing used immunoSEQ multiplex PCR; TCRdb keeps in-frame clones, though not all of them. This sample has roughly 20,000 clones, with more than 65% found just once. Sequenced material: unsorted PBMCs, taken at the start of antiretroviral therapy. V usage is TRBV19 and J usage is TRBJ2-7, with a weak D call TRBD1 (5 bases). This TCR was sampled from a man aged 45 to 65 with HIV. The CDR3 loop reads CASSNQAQVGYEQYF. The DNA for the CDR3 is TGTGCCAGTAGTAATCAGGCACAGGTGGGATACGAGCAGTACTTC.